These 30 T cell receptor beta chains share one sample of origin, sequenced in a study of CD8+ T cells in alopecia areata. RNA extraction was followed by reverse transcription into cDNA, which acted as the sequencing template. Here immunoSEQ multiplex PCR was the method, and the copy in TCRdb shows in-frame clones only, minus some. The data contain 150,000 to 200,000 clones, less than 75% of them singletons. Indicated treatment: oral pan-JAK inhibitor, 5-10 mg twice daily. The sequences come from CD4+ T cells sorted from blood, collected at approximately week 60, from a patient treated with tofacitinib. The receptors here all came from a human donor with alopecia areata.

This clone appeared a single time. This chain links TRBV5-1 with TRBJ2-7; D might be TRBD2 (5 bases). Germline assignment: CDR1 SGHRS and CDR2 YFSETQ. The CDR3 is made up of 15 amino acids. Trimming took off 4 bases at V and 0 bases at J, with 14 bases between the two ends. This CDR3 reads CASSARSTSSYEQYF. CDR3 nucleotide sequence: TGCGCCAGCAGCGCGAGGAGTACTAGCTCCTACGAGCAGTACTTC. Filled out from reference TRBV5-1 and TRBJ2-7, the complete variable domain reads KAGVTQTPRYLIKTRGQQVTLSCSPISGHRSVSWYQQTPGQGLQFLFEYFSETQRNKGNFPGRFSGRQFSNSRSEMNVSTLELGDSALYLCASSARSTSSYEQYFGPGTRLTVT.

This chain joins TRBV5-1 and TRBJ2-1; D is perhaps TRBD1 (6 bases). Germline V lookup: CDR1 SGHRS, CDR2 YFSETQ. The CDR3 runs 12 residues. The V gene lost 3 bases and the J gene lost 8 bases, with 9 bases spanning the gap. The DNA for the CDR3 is TGCGCCAGCAGCTCACAGGGATATGAGCAGTTCTTC. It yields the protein CASSSQGYEQFF.

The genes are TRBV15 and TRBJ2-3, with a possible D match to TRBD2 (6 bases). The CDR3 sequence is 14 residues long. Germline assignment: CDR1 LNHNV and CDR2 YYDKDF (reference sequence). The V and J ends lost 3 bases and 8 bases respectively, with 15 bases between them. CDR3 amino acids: CATSSGGPEGTQYF. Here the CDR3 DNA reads TGTGCCACCAGCAGCGGGGGACCAGAGGGTACGCAGTATTTT.

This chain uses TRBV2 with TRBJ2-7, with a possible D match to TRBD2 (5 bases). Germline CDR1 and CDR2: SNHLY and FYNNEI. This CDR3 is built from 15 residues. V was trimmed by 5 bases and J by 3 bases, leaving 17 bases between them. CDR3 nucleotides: TGTGCCAGCAGTACTACGGGGTTACCTTTCTACGAGCAGTACTTC. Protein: CASSTTGLPFYEQYF. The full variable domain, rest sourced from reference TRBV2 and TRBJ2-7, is EPEVTQTPSHQVTQMGQEVILRCVPISNHLYFYWYRQILGQKVEFLVSFYNNEISEKSEIFDDQFSVERPDGSNFTLKIRSTKLEDSAMYFCASSTTGLPFYEQYFGPGTRLTVT.

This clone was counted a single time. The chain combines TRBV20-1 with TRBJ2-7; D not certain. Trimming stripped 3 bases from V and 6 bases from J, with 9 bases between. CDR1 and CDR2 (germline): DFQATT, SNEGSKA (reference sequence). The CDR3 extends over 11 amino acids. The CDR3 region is CSASSGSEQYF. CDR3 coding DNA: TGCAGTGCTAGTTCAGGTTCCGAGCAGTACTTC.

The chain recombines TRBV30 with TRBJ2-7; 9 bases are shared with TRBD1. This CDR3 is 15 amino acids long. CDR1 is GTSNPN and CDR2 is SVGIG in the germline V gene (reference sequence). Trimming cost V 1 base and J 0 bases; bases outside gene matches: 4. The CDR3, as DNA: TGTGCCTGGAGTGGGACAGGGGAGGCCTCCTACGAGCAGTACTTC. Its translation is CAWSGTGEASYEQYF.

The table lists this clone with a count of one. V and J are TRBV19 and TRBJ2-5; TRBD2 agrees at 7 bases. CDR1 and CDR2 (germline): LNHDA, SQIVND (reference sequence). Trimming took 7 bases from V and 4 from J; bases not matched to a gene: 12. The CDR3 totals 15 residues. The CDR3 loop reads CASKRASGVLETQYF. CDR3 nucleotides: TGTGCCAGTAAGAGGGCGAGCGGGGTATTAGAGACCCAGTACTTC. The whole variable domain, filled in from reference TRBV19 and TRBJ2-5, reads DGGITQSPKYLFRKEGQNVTLSCEQNLNHDAMYWYRQDPGQGLRLIYYSQIVNDFQKGDIAEGYSVSREKKESFPLTVTSAQKNPTAFYLCASKRASGVLETQYFGPGTRLLVL.

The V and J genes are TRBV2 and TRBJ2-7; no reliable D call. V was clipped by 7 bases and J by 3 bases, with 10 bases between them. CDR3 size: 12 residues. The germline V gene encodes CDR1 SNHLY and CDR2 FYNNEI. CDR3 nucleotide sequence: TGTGCCAGCAAATTTACAGACTACGAGCAGTACTTC. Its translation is CASKFTDYEQYF.

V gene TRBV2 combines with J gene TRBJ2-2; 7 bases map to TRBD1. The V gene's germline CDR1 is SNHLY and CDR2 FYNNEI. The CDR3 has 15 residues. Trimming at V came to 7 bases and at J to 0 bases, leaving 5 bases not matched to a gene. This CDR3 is CASTTGTANTGELFF. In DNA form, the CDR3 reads TGTGCCAGCACCACCGGGACAGCGAACACCGGGGAGCTGTTTTTT.

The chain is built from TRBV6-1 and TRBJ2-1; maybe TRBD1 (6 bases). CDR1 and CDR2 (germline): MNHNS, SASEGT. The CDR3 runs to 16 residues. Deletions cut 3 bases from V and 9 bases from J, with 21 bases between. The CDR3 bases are TGTGCCAGCAGTGATAAATTTTGGGGGCCCTATATTGAGCAGTTCTTC. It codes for CASSDKFWGPYIEQFF.

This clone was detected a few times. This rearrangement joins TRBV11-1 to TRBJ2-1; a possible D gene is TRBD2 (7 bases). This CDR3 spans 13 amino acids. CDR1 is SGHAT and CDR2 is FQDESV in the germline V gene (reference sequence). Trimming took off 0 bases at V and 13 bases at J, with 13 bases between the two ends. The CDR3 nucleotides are TGTGCCAGCAGCTTAGCGGGGGGGCAGGGCCAGTTCTTC. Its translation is CASSLAGGQGQFF.

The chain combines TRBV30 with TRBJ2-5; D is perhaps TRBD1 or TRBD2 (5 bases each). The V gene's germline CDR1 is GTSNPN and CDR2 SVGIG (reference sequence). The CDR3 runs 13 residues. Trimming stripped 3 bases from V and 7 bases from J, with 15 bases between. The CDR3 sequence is CAWRLRGTGTQYF. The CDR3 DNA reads TGTGCCTGGAGGTTGAGGGGTACGGGGACCCAGTACTTC. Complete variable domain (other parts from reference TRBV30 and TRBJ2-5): SQTIHQWPATLVQPVGSPLSLECTVEGTSNPNLYWYRQAAGRGLQLLFYSVGIGQISSEVPQNLSASRPQDRQFILSSKKLLLSDSGFYLCAWRLRGTGTQYFGPGTRLLVL.

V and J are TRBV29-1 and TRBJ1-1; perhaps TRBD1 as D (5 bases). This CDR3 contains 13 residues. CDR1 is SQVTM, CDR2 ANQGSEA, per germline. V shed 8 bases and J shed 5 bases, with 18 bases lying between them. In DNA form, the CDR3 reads TGCAGCCCCACAGGCCAACGCCGGACTGAAGCTTTCTTT. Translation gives CSPTGQRRTEAFF.

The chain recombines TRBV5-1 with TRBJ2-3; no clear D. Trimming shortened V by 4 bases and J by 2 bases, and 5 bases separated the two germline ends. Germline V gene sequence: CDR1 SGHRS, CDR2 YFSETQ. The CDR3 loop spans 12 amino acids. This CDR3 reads CASSPDTDTQYF. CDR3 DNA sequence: TGCGCCAGCAGCCCGGACACAGATACGCAGTATTTT.

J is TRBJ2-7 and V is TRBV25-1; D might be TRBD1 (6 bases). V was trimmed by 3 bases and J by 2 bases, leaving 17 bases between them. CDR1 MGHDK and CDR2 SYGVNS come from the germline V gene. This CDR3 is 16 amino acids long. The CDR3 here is CASSDFIGGGTYEQYF. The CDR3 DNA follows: TGTGCCAGCAGTGACTTCATTGGGGGCGGAACCTACGAGCAGTACTTC.

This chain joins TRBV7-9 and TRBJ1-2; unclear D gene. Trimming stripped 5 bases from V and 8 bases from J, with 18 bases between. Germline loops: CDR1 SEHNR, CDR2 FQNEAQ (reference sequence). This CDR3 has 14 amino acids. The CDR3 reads CASSRTSGVGGYTF. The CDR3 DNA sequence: TGTGCCAGCAGCCGAACGTCGGGTGTCGGAGGCTACACCTTC.

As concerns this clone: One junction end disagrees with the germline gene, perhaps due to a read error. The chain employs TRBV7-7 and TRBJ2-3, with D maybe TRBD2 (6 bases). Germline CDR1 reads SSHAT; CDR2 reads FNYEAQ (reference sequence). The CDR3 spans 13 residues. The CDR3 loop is CASSLAEADTQYF. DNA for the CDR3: TGTGCTAGCAGCTTAGCGGAGGCAGATACGCAGTATTTT.

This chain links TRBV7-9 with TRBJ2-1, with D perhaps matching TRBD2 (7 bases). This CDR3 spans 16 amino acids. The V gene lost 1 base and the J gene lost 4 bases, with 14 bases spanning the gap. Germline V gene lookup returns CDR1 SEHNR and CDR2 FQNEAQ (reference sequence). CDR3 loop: CASSLGGGGPYNEQFF. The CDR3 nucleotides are TGTGCCAGCAGCTTAGGCGGCGGGGGCCCTTACAATGAGCAGTTCTTC.

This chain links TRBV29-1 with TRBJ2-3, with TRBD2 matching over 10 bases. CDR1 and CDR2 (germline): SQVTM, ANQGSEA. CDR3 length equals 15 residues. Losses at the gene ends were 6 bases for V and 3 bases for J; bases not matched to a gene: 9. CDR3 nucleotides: TGCAGCGTCCCGCCGAGCGGGGGGGCGACAGATACGCAGTATTTT. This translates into CSVPPSGGATDTQYF.

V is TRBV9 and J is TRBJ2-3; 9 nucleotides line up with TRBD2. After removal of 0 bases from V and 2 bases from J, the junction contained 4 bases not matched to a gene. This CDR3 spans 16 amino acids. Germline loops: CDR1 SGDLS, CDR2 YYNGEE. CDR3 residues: CASSVEASGITDTQYF. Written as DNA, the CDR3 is TGTGCCAGCAGCGTAGAGGCTAGCGGGATCACAGATACGCAGTATTTT.

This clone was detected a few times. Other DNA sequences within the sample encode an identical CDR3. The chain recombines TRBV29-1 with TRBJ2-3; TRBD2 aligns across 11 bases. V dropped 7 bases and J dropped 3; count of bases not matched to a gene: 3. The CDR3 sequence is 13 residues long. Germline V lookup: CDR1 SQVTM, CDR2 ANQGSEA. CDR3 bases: TGCAGCGGGCTAGCGGGGGGTACAGATACGCAGTATTTT. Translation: CSGLAGGTDTQYF.

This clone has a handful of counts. The CDR3 region is CASSETASMETQYF. The CDR3 DNA is TGTGCCAGCAGTGAAACAGCGAGTATGGAGACCCAGTACTTC. This chain joins TRBV6-1 and TRBJ2-5; D unclear. Germline V gene data show CDR1 as MNHNS and CDR2 as SASEGT. Trimming pared 2 bases from V and 5 bases from J, leaving 12 bases between. The CDR3 length is 14 residues.

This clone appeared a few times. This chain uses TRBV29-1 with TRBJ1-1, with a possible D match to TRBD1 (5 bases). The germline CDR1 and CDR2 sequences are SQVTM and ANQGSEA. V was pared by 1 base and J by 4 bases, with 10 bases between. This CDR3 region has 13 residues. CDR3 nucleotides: TGCAGCGTTGAAGGTCCGGGGGGCACTGAAGCTTTCTTT. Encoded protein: CSVEGPGGTEAFF.

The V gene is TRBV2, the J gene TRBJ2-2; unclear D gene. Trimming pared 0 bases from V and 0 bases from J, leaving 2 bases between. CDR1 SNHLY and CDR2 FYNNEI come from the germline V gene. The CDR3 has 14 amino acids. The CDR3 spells CASSEAPNTGELFF. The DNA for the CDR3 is TGTGCCAGCAGTGAAGCCCCGAACACCGGGGAGCTGTTTTTT.

CDR3 sequence: CASSPTLVGIQYF. The CDR3, as DNA: TGTGCCAGCAGCCCTACACTGGTGGGCATTCAGTACTTC. V and J are TRBV7-9 and TRBJ2-4; D is undetermined. This CDR3 has 13 residues. The V gene lost 5 bases and the J gene lost 9 bases, with 14 bases spanning the gap. Germline V lookup: CDR1 SEHNR, CDR2 FQNEAQ (reference sequence).

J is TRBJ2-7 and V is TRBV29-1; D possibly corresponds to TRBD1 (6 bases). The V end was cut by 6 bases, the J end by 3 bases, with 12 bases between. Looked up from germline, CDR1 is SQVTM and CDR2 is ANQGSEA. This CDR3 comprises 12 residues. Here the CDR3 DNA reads TGCAGCGTGGACAGCGCCGACTACGAGCAGTACTTC. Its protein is CSVDSADYEQYF.

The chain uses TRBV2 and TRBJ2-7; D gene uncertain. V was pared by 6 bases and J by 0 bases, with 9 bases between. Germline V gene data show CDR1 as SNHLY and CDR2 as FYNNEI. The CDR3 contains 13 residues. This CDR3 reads CASSLSISYEQYF. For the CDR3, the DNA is TGTGCCAGCAGCCTTTCCATCTCCTACGAGCAGTACTTC.

The DNA for the CDR3 is TGTGCCAGCAGCGCGACAGGATATAATTCACCCCTCCACTTT. Protein: CASSATGYNSPLHF. This chain links TRBV9 with TRBJ1-6; possibly TRBD1 for D (6 bases). CDR1 and CDR2 (germline): SGDLS, YYNGEE. Trimming removed 3 bases from V and 4 bases from J, with 8 bases in between. The CDR3 extends over 14 amino acids. The entire variable domain, with the rest obtained from reference TRBV9 and TRBJ1-6, is as follows: DSGVTQTPKHLITATGQRVTLRCSPRSGDLSVYWYQQSLDQGLQFLIQYYNGEERAKGNILERFSAQQFPDLHSELNLSSLELGDSALYFCASSATGYNSPLHFGNGTRLTVT.

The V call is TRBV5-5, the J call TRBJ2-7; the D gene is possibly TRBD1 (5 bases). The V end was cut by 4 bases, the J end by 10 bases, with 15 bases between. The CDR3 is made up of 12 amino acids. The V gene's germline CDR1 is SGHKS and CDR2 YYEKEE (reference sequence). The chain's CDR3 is CASSHETGAQYF. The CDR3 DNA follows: TGTGCCAGCAGCCATGAAACAGGCGCTCAGTACTTC.

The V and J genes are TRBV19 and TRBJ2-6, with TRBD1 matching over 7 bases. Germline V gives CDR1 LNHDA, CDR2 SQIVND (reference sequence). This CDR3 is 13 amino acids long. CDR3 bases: TGTGGGACAGGACCTTCTGGGGCCAACGTCCTGACTTTC. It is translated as CGTGPSGANVLTF.